Listed here is a single T cell receptor (beta chain). The V and J ends lost 9 bases and 5 bases respectively, with 13 bases between them. The CDR3 contains 12 residues. Germline CDR1 MDHEN, CDR2 SYDVKM. The data were obtained in a study of T cells in narcolepsy. Sequencing was performed with immunoSEQ multiplex PCR; in TCRdb, only in-frame clones are kept and a portion is missing. The repertoire consists of nearly 25,000 clones, with less than 70% occurring once and the leading ten covering 9.5% to 15%. The rearrangement links TRBV28 to TRBJ2-5; possibly TRBD1 for D (5 bases). This sequence was found in a human donor in good health. Sequenced input: memory (CD45RA-) CD4+ T cells from blood. Here the CDR3 reads CASFRVGETQYF. The CDR3 DNA follows: TGTGCCAGTTTCAGGGTAGGGGAGACCCAGTACTTC.